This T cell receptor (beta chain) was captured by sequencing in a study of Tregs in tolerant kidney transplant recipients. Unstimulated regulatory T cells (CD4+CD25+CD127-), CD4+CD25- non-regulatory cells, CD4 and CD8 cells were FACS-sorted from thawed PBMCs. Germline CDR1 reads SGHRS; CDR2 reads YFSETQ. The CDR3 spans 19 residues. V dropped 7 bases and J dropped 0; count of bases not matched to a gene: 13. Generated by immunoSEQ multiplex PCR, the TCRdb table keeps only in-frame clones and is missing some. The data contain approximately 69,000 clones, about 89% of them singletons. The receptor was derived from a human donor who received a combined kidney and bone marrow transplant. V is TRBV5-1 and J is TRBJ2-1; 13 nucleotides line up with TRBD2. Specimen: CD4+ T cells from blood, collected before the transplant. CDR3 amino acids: CASAGGGTSGASSYNEQFF. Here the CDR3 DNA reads TGCGCCAGCGCGGGAGGCGGGACTAGCGGGGCAAGCTCCTACAATGAGCAGTTCTTC.